Shown below are 20 T cell receptor beta chains from a single sample sequenced in a study of blood T cell repertoires in COVID-19. Some clones are missing from TCRdb's copy, which holds only in-frame ones; the method was immunoSEQ multiplex PCR. The repertoire includes some 270,000 clones, roughly 90% of them detected once, and 1.7% sits in the top ten. Input material: PBMCs or T cells enriched from blood (not recorded which). The receptor source for this set is a woman aged 40 to 50 who had recovered from COVID-19.

V gene TRBV19 combines with J gene TRBJ1-1, with 7 bases aligning to TRBD1. The trim removed 6 bases at V and 5 bases at J, leaving 9 bases unmatched. Germline loops: CDR1 LNHDA, CDR2 SQIVND (reference sequence). The CDR3 is made up of 14 amino acids. The CDR3: CASRWDSGATEAFF. CDR3 DNA: TGTGCCAGTAGGTGGGACAGTGGTGCGACTGAAGCTTTCTTT.

This chain connects TRBV3-1 (or the pseudogene TRBV3-2) to TRBJ1-2, with D possibly being TRBD1 (5 bases). CDR3 length: 14 amino acids. CDR1 is LGHDT, CDR2 YNNKEL, per germline (reference sequence). V was shortened by 1 base and J by 8 bases, with 14 bases between the two germline ends. In nucleotides, the CDR3 is TGTGCCAGCAGCCAAGTGTCGGCAGGGCCCGGCTACACCTTC. This codes for CASSQVSAGPGYTF.

The V gene is TRBV7-2, the J gene TRBJ2-7, with D perhaps TRBD1 (6 bases). This CDR3 is 14 amino acids long. Germline lookup yields CDR1 SGHTA and CDR2 FQGNSA. The germline V and J ends were trimmed by 1 base and 4 bases, with 11 bases remaining between them. Here the CDR3 reads CASSLDRALYEQYF. CDR3 nucleotide sequence: TGTGCCAGCAGCTTAGACAGGGCCCTTTACGAGCAGTACTTC.

This clone was found once. V is TRBV30 and J is TRBJ2-5; 7 positions agree with TRBD1. This CDR3 has 14 amino acids. Trimming took 4 bases from V and 5 from J; bases not matched to a gene: 10. Germline loops: CDR1 GTSNPN, CDR2 SVGIG (reference sequence). CDR3 coding DNA: TGTGCCTGGAACCTAGGGGGCATGGTCGAGACCCAGTACTTC. It specifies CAWNLGGMVETQYF.

In DNA form, the CDR3 reads TGTGCCACCAGTGATTCACGACAGGGGGCTTCCACTGAAGCTTTCTTT. Its protein is CATSDSRQGASTEAFF. The chain carries TRBV24-1 and TRBJ1-1, with 10 bases that match TRBD1. This CDR3 has 16 residues. Germline assignment: CDR1 KGHDR and CDR2 SFDVKD. Losses at the gene ends were 2 bases for V and 4 bases for J; bases not matched to a gene: 6.

V gene TRBV7-3 combines with J gene TRBJ1-2; tentative D call: TRBD1 (5 bases). Trimming stripped 5 bases from V and 0 bases from J, with 19 bases between. The CDR3 totals 17 residues. In germline, CDR1 is SGHTA, CDR2 FQGTGA. The CDR3 DNA follows: TGTGCCAGCAGCGCGTCCGGGACGGAGGGTCCTAACTATGGCTACACCTTC. Its translation: CASSASGTEGPNYGYTF.

The CDR3 is CASSLVAGGAYGYTF. The CDR3 nucleotides are TGTGCCAGCAGCTTAGTTGCAGGGGGCGCCTATGGCTACACCTTC. V and J are TRBV7-2 and TRBJ1-2; 8 nucleotides line up with TRBD1. V was clipped by 1 base and J by 4 bases; unmatched bases: 5. The CDR3 covers 15 residues. Germline V gene lookup returns CDR1 SGHTA and CDR2 FQGNSA. The full variable domain, with the rest looked up from reference TRBV7-2 and TRBJ1-2, is GAGVSQSPSNKVTEKGKDVELRCDPISGHTALYWYRQSLGQGLEFLIYFQGNSAPDKSGLPSDRFSAERTGGSVSTLTIQRTQQEDSAVYLCASSLVAGGAYGYTFGSGTRLTVV.

The J gene is TRBJ2-7, the V gene TRBV6-5, with 11 bases lining up with TRBD2. Germline-derived CDR1 and CDR2 are MNHEY and SVGAGI. The J segment lost 7 bases and the V segment lost 8 bases, leaving 13 bases of the junction unmatched. This CDR3 contains 15 residues. In DNA form, the CDR3 reads TGTGCCAGCGGAACGCCTAGCGGGAGGTCGGGTGAGCAGTACTTC. This translates into CASGTPSGRSGEQYF.

This chain connects TRBV5-1 to TRBJ2-2, with 7 bases aligning to TRBD2. Germline CDR1 reads SGHRS; CDR2 reads YFSETQ. The CDR3 consists of 16 residues. V dropped 5 bases and J dropped 1; count of bases not matched to a gene: 8. The CDR3 DNA is TGCGCCAGCAGTTCCCCGGGGGGACTGAACACCGGGGAGCTGTTTTTT. Translating it yields CASSSPGGLNTGELFF.

The rearrangement links TRBV18 to TRBJ2-7; TRBD2 might be the D (6 bases). V lost 3 bases, J lost 7 bases, and 13 bases lay in between. The germline V gene encodes CDR1 KGHSH and CDR2 LQKENI. This CDR3 comprises 13 residues. The CDR3 sequence is CASSPRGSGEQYF. In DNA form, the CDR3 reads TGTGCCAGCTCACCCCGGGGGTCCGGGGAGCAGTACTTC.

The gene calls are TRBV25-1 and TRBJ2-3; 8 nucleotides agree with TRBD1. V was pared by 9 bases and J by 0 bases, with 17 bases of the junction left unmatched. CDR1 is MGHDK, CDR2 SYGVNS, per germline. The CDR3 covers 18 residues. The CDR3 sequence is CARDRKDRESWSTDTQYF. CDR3 nucleotides: TGTGCCAGAGATCGCAAGGACAGGGAAAGCTGGAGCACAGATACGCAGTATTTT.

This clone was found a few times. CDR3 DNA: TGTGCCAGTAGTATATCCCCAGGGATCCATCAGCCCCAGCATTTT. As protein: CASSISPGIHQPQHF. V usage is TRBV19 and J usage is TRBJ1-5; tentative D call: TRBD1 (5 bases). Germline V CDR1 and CDR2: LNHDA, SQIVND (reference sequence). V gave up 2 bases and J gave up 5 bases, with 13 bases separating them. The CDR3 contains 15 residues. The full variable domain, with the rest looked up from reference TRBV19 and TRBJ1-5, is DGGITQSPKYLFRKEGQNVTLSCEQNLNHDAMYWYRQDPGQGLRLIYYSQIVNDFQKGDIAEGYSVSREKKESFPLTVTSAQKNPTAFYLCASSISPGIHQPQHFGDGTRLSIL.

V gene TRBV19 combines with J gene TRBJ1-6; TRBD1 agrees at 9 bases. Per the germline V gene, CDR1 is LNHDA and CDR2 is SQIVND (reference sequence). This CDR3 has 15 residues. J gave up 8 bases and V 6 bases, and 8 bases lay outside the gene matches. The CDR3 sequence is CASRLQGAGDSPLHF. In DNA, the CDR3 is TGTGCCAGTAGATTACAGGGGGCAGGTGATTCACCCCTCCACTTT.

V and J are TRBV3-1 (or the pseudogene TRBV3-2) and TRBJ2-3; 9 nucleotides line up with TRBD2. The CDR3 spans 15 residues. V was clipped by 8 bases and J by 5 bases; unmatched bases: 11. CDR1 and CDR2 from the germline V gene are LGHDT and YNNKEL (reference sequence). The CDR3 region has the DNA TGTGCCAGCGCCAAGAGGAAAGCGGGAGGAGATACGCAGTATTTT. Residues: CASAKRKAGGDTQYF.

The chain carries TRBV3-1 (or the pseudogene TRBV3-2) and TRBJ1-1, with D unresolved. The CDR3 has 14 residues. V was trimmed by 2 bases and J by 2 bases, leaving 9 bases between them. Per the germline V gene, CDR1 is LGHDT and CDR2 is YNNKEL (reference sequence). CDR3 in amino acids: CASSQIAGNTEAFF. As DNA, the CDR3 is TGTGCCAGCAGCCAAATCGCAGGCAACACTGAAGCTTTCTTT.

The rearrangement joins TRBV29-1 to TRBJ2-5; 8 positions match TRBD2. Unmatched junction bases numbered 19, after V lost 5 bases and J lost 5 bases. CDR1 is SQVTM and CDR2 is ANQGSEA in the germline V gene. The CDR3 length is 17 residues. This CDR3 is CSVRRAITKGLDETQYF. CDR3 sequence (DNA): TGCAGCGTTAGGAGGGCAATCACGAAGGGACTAGACGAGACCCAGTACTTC.

This rearrangement joins TRBV6-5 to TRBJ2-3; D is possibly TRBD2 (6 bases). Trimming shortened V by 6 bases and J by 6 bases, and 19 bases separated the two germline ends. Per germline, CDR1 MNHEY and CDR2 SVGAGI. The CDR3 runs to 15 residues. In DNA, the CDR3 is TGTGCCAGCAGCCTTCACCTGGGGGAGGCGGATACGCAGTATTTT. Protein sequence: CASSLHLGEADTQYF.

V usage is TRBV7-2 and J usage is TRBJ2-3, with D uncertain. The germline gives CDR1 SGHTA, CDR2 FQGNSA. Between the trimmed V and J ends, which lost 0 bases and 5 bases, there was a span of 9 bases. The CDR3 runs to 14 residues. Here the CDR3 reads CASSLASWLDTQYF. CDR3 nucleotides: TGTGCCAGCAGCTTAGCTTCCTGGCTAGATACGCAGTATTTT.

V usage is TRBV2 and J usage is TRBJ2-5; 8 bases match TRBD2. CDR3 length: 12 amino acids. J was trimmed by 5 bases and V by 7 bases; bases with no gene match: 3. The germline V gene encodes CDR1 SNHLY and CDR2 FYNNEI. In nucleotides, the CDR3 is TGTGCCAGCACGGGGGGGCGCGAGACCCAGTACTTC. Amino acid sequence: CASTGGRETQYF.

V is TRBV29-1 and J is TRBJ1-1; D remains ambiguous. This CDR3 is built from 13 residues. V lost 6 bases to trimming and J lost 1 base, with 12 bases between them. Germline V lookup: CDR1 SQVTM, CDR2 ANQGSEA. The CDR3 here is CSVRTAGNTEAFF. The CDR3 DNA reads as TGCAGCGTCAGGACGGCGGGGAACACTGAAGCTTTCTTT.